The 20 T cell receptor beta chains in this list originate from one sample, sequenced in a study of CD8+CD57+ T cells in acquired aplastic anemia. The template used for profiling TCR beta VDJ and CDR3 was genomic DNA. TCRdb used MiXCR to reprocess the reads, holding one entry per CDR3 protein. Seen here are hundreds of thousands of distinct CDR3 sequences, 60% to 80% observed once, and the top ten hold under 4.5%. Sequenced material: sorted CD4+, CD8+, or CD8+CD57+ T cells (not recorded which) from PBMCs. These TCRs come from a human donor in good health, serving as a control.

This clonotype turned up a few times. This sequence joins TRBV2 and TRBJ1-5, with TRBD1 as a possible D gene (6 bases). The CDR3 has 16 residues. V was pared by 6 bases and J by 0 bases, with 15 bases between. Looked up from germline, CDR1 is SNHLY and CDR2 is FYNNEI. The CDR3 sequence: CASSLTTGYSNQPQHF. DNA for the CDR3: TGTGCCAGCAGCTTGACGACAGGCTATAGCAATCAGCCCCAGCATTTT.

The V and J genes are TRBV7-2 and TRBJ1-4; D not certain. The V and J ends lost 6 bases and 12 bases respectively, with 17 bases between them. From germline, CDR1 is SGHTA and CDR2 FQGNSA. CDR3 size: 13 residues. The CDR3 spells CASSLGRTNELFF. The CDR3 DNA is TGTGCCAGCAGTTTGGGCAGGACTAATGAACTGTTTTTT.

The count of this clonotype is one. The missing conserved phenylalanine or tryptophan at the end of this CDR3 makes a read error likely. The limits of the CDR3 on the DNA are not certain, so only TCRdb's listed CDR3 is given. The J gene is TRBJ1-1, the V gene TRBV19. The CDR3 totals 15 residues, both ends included. Per germline, CDR1 LNHDA and CDR2 SQIVND (reference sequence). CDR3 protein: CASSILDSGEKLFFV.

V is TRBV20-1 and J is TRBJ2-5; 8 bases map to TRBD1. Germline assignment: CDR1 DFQATT and CDR2 SNEGSKA (reference sequence). This CDR3 comprises 11 residues. V was clipped by 3 bases and J by 8 bases; unmatched bases: 2. The CDR3 DNA sequence: TGCAGTGCTAGGGACAGGGCCACCCAGTACTTC. This encodes CSARDRATQYF.

In this sample, this clonotype turned up many times. The J gene is TRBJ1-2, the V gene TRBV7-9, with D perhaps matching TRBD1 (6 bases). This CDR3 has 15 residues. Germline CDR1 is SEHNR and CDR2 is FQNEAQ (reference sequence). V lost 2 bases to trimming and J lost 5 bases, with 15 bases between them. CDR3 nucleotide sequence: TGTGCCAGCAGCTTAATGGCAGGGGAATTTTATGGCTACACCTTC. Protein sequence: CASSLMAGEFYGYTF.

The chain links TRBV7-2 to TRBJ2-2, with D unclear. The germline V gene has CDR1 SGHTA and CDR2 FQGNSA. Trimming left V 5 bases short and J 5 bases short, with 15 bases between. The CDR3 covers 15 residues. In DNA, the CDR3 is TGTGCCAGCAGCGCGCGCCGAGCCGGGACCGGGGAGCTGTTTTTT. Residues: CASSARRAGTGELFF.

This clonotype has ten or more counts. V usage is TRBV19 and J usage is TRBJ1-4; D call uncertain. The germline V and J ends were trimmed by 9 bases and 5 bases, with 4 bases remaining between them. The germline gives CDR1 LNHDA, CDR2 SQIVND (reference sequence). This CDR3 comprises 10 residues. The CDR3: CASRNEKLFF. CDR3 nucleotides: TGTGCCAGCAGAAATGAAAAACTGTTTTTT.

For this clonotype: The DNA is omitted, as the CDR3 cannot be located on it reliably, and the CDR3 follows TCRdb's listing. This rearrangement joins TRBV7-3 to TRBJ1-1. 15 amino acids form the CDR3, both terminal residues included. Per germline, CDR1 SGHTA and CDR2 FQGTGA. CDR3 region: CASSLLDGEQYFGFF.

This clonotype was counted many times. This rearrangement joins TRBV20-1 to TRBJ1-2; 9 bases map to TRBD1. With V trimmed by 7 bases and J by 0 bases, 9 bases remained unmatched. The CDR3 consists of 15 residues. The germline CDR1 and CDR2 sequences are DFQATT and SNEGSKA (reference sequence). The CDR3 bases are TGCAGTGTTGCACAGGGGGCATTTTCTAACTATGGCTACACCTTC. Its translation: CSVAQGAFSNYGYTF.

The chain joins TRBV7-2 to TRBJ1-5; a weak D match, TRBD1 (5 bases). Germline values: CDR1 SGHTA, CDR2 FQGNSA. The V end lost 6 bases, the J end lost 11 bases, and 20 bases lay between the germline ends. The CDR3 consists of 14 residues. CDR3 region: CASSYSPGSQSQHF. CDR3 bases: TGTGCCAGCAGTTACTCACCAGGGTCCCAGTCCCAGCATTTT.

The chain combines TRBV15 with TRBJ1-1; no clear D. Per germline, CDR1 LNHNV and CDR2 YYDKDF (reference sequence). V gave up 5 bases and J gave up 4 bases, with 17 bases separating them. The CDR3 has 15 amino acids. The CDR3 is CATSSRISGSTEAFF. For the CDR3, the DNA is TGTGCCACCAGCTCTCGTATCTCTGGCAGCACTGAAGCTTTCTTT.

This chain joins TRBV10-3 and TRBJ2-7; 11 bases agree with TRBD2. The end of the DNA is better explained by TRBJ2-3, so the J call may be wrong. Germline CDR1 is ENHRY and CDR2 is SYGVKD. The CDR3 consists of 14 residues. The CDR3 DNA sequence: TGTGCCATCAGGGGGACTAGCGGCACCGATGCGCAGTATTTT. It yields the protein CAIRGTSGTDAQYF.

V and J are TRBV12-3 or TRBV12-4 and TRBJ2-5; no clear D gene. Between the trimmed V and J ends, which lost 6 bases and 5 bases, there was a span of 16 bases. The length of the CDR3 is 14 residues. CDR3 DNA: TGTGCCAGCAGCCCAGCGAGTAGCTTGGAGACCCAGTACTTC. Its protein product is CASSPASSLETQYF.

The genes are TRBV2 and TRBJ2-3, with TRBD2 matching over 7 bases. The CDR3 length is 14 residues. Germline V gives CDR1 SNHLY, CDR2 FYNNEI. V lost 7 bases, J lost 2 bases, and 6 bases stayed unmatched. The DNA for the CDR3 is TGTGCCAGCATTGCAGCGGGGACCACAGATACGCAGTATTTT. Residues: CASIAAGTTDTQYF.

V and J are TRBV20-1 and TRBJ1-4, with D possibly TRBD1 on 5 matching bases. In germline, CDR1 is DFQATT, CDR2 SNEGSKA (reference sequence). The CDR3 extends over 17 amino acids. The V end was cut by 1 base, the J end by 3 bases, with 18 bases between. The CDR3 DNA follows: TGCAGTGCTAGAGGGCCCAGGGCTAGTTGGGCTAATGAAAAACTGTTTTTT. Amino acids: CSARGPRASWANEKLFF.

This clonotype has at least ten counts. This sequence joins TRBV20-1 and TRBJ2-7, with D possibly TRBD1 on 6 matching bases. There are 16 residues in the CDR3. Germline V CDR1 and CDR2: DFQATT, SNEGSKA (reference sequence). V dropped 0 bases and J dropped 2 bases, with 17 bases sitting between them. The chain's CDR3 is CSARDLYQGSPYEQYF. CDR3 DNA: TGCAGTGCTAGAGATCTCTATCAGGGGAGCCCCTACGAGCAGTACTTC.

The chain uses TRBV7-2 and TRBJ1-6; D uncertain. The CDR3 runs to 14 residues. Germline-derived CDR1 and CDR2 are SGHTA and FQGNSA. Trimming removed 6 bases at V and 13 bases at J, with 19 bases between. DNA of the CDR3: TGTGCCAGCAGGGACGAAAGGCATAACTCCCCCCTCCACTTT. Translation: CASRDERHNSPLHF.

This chain uses TRBV12-3 or TRBV12-4 with TRBJ2-7, with TRBD2 matching 7 bases. This CDR3 has 14 amino acids. J lost 3 bases, V lost 5 bases, and 7 bases had no gene match. The CDR3 reads CASSAAGLYYEQYF. The CDR3 nucleotides read TGTGCCAGCAGTGCAGCGGGGCTCTACTACGAGCAGTACTTC.

This clonotype was counted many times. J is TRBJ1-2 and V is TRBV7-9; D ambiguous. This CDR3 contains 14 residues. V was clipped by 1 base and J by 6 bases, with 12 bases between them. CDR1 is SEHNR, CDR2 FQNEAQ, per germline (reference sequence). CDR3 amino acids: CASSLGGFTNGYTF. CDR3 nucleotide sequence: TGTGCCAGCAGCTTAGGAGGGTTTACTAATGGCTACACCTTC.

This clonotype was seen a single time. The junction shows a germline mismatch at one end, possibly a read error. This sequence joins TRBV7-2 and TRBJ2-7; TRBD2 matches 8 bases. The CDR3 contains 15 residues. Germline V gene data show CDR1 as SGHTA and CDR2 as FQGNSA. The CDR3 region is CASSFGGDISYEKYF. The CDR3 DNA reads as TGTGCCAGCAGCTTCGGGGGGGACATCTCCTACGAGAAGTACTTC.